This TCR beta chain came from a study of shared clonotypes between healthy human individuals. TCRdb's copy holds only in-frame clones and misses some; the assay was immunoSEQ multiplex PCR. The sample holds around 690,000 clones; around 91% are singletons and the top ten take approximately 35%. General study findings and limits: Researchers sampled only blood; tissue repertoires likely differ.

This clone was picked up a small number of times. Its antigen is unknown. Between the trimmed V and J ends, which lost 3 bases and 0 bases, there was a span of 12 bases. CDR3 length equals 15 residues. The germline V gene encodes CDR1 MDHEN and CDR2 SYDVKM. This receptor was taken from a man younger than 35 in good health. Some clones in this sample may be carry-over from other donors' samples. This sequence joins TRBV28 and TRBJ2-7; D might be TRBD1 (6 bases). Sequencing was done on a sample of memory CD8+ T cells from PBMCs. Subset indicated: CD45RO+ cells pooled with CCR7-negative TemRA cells. For the CDR3, the DNA is TGTGCCAGCAGTTTGGTGGACAGCCCCTCCTACGAGCAGTACTTC. Protein sequence: CASSLVDSPSYEQYF.